The 9 T cell receptor beta chains listed next were all sequenced from one sample in a study of blood T cells in healthy people across ages. A sample-barcoded 5' primer and a J-beta primer mix were used in a second PCR of about 7 to 12 cycles. TCRdb recomputed calls from the 5' RACE reads with MiXCR, one row per CDR3 protein. The sample has under 1 million distinct CDR3 sequences; under 45% are singletons. Material for sequencing was blood. The receptors come from a man in his 60s in good health.

This clonotype was seen at least ten times. The V call is TRBV29-1, the J call TRBJ2-6; D is possibly TRBD1 (5 bases). The CDR3 sequence is 14 residues long. V was clipped by 6 bases and J by 0 bases, with 9 bases between them. Germline lookup yields CDR1 SQVTM and CDR2 ANQGSEA. CDR3 amino acids: CSVWGLSGANVLTF. CDR3 sequence (DNA): TGCAGCGTCTGGGGCCTCTCTGGGGCCAACGTCCTGACTTTC.

The chain couples TRBV4-3 to TRBJ2-5; TRBD1 or TRBD2 may be the D gene (6 bases each). This CDR3 has 17 amino acids. The germline V and J ends were trimmed by 2 bases and 5 bases, with 21 bases remaining between them. In germline, CDR1 is LGHNA, CDR2 YSLEER. The CDR3 reads CASSQSWLAGAGETQYF. The CDR3 nucleotides read TGCGCCAGCAGCCAATCCTGGCTAGCAGGGGCGGGGGAGACCCAGTACTTC.

The genes are TRBV29-1 and TRBJ2-5, with a possible D match to TRBD2 (7 bases). The CDR3 consists of 17 residues. V lost 4 bases and J lost 11, with 32 bases in between. Germline V lookup: CDR1 SQVTM, CDR2 ANQGSEA. The CDR3 DNA reads TGCAGCGTTGTTTTTAGTGAGGGGGGGGGCTTCTACAATGAGCAGTACTTC. Protein product: CSVVFSEGGGFYNEQYF.

The rearrangement joins TRBV20-1 to TRBJ2-7; TRBD2 agrees at 9 bases. Germline V gene sequence: CDR1 DFQATT, CDR2 SNEGSKA (reference sequence). CDR3 length: 14 residues. Trimming removed 6 bases from V and 2 bases from J; junction bases left unmatched: 8. The CDR3 region has the DNA TGCAGTGCCCCCGGGACTAGCCTAACCTACGAGCAGTACTTC. Translating gives CSAPGTSLTYEQYF.

The chain is built from TRBV6-5 and TRBJ2-2; D not certain. The CDR3 loop spans 14 amino acids. Germline V gene sequence: CDR1 MNHEY, CDR2 SVGAGI. Deletions cut 8 bases from V and 6 bases from J, with 16 bases between. CDR3 nucleotides: TGTGCCAGCGCCCGGTTGCGAAATTCCGGGGAGCTGTTTTTT. This translates into CASARLRNSGELFF.

The chain carries TRBV12-3 or TRBV12-4 and TRBJ2-3; 8 nucleotides match TRBD2. The V gene end was trimmed by 3 bases and the J gene end by 2 bases; junction bases not matched to a gene: 10. The CDR3 contains 17 residues. CDR3: CASSFIVGGAPTDTQYF. CDR3 in DNA: TGTGCCAGCAGTTTTATAGTCGGGGGGGCTCCCACAGATACGCAGTATTTT.

This clonotype was counted many times. J is TRBJ1-1 and V is TRBV7-9, with a possible D match to TRBD1 (5 bases). This CDR3 has 14 amino acids. V was trimmed by 0 bases and J by 1 base, leaving 6 bases between them. Germline-derived CDR1 and CDR2 are SEHNR and FQNEAQ (reference sequence). The DNA of the CDR3 is TGTGCCAGCAGCTTAGCGGGGGGGAACACTGAAGCTTTCTTT. It encodes CASSLAGGNTEAFF.

The gene calls are TRBV28 and TRBJ1-5; D is ambiguous. The length of the CDR3 is 17 residues. From germline, CDR1 is MDHEN and CDR2 SYDVKM. Trimming removed 5 bases at V and 2 bases at J, with 19 bases between. CDR3 in DNA: TGTGCCAGCAGTCTCCGACCCAATGTACAAGGCAATCAGCCCCAGCATTTT. This codes for CASSLRPNVQGNQPQHF.

This clonotype was observed many times. This chain connects TRBV27 to TRBJ2-1, with D unclear. Germline V gives CDR1 MNHEY, CDR2 SMNVEV (reference sequence). This CDR3 has 13 residues. Trimming took 0 bases from V and 7 from J, leaving 7 bases between them. Here the CDR3 reads CASSLSGVNEQFF. The CDR3, as DNA: TGTGCCAGCAGTTTATCTGGGGTTAATGAGCAGTTCTTC.